This T cell receptor beta chain was captured in a study of blood T cell repertoires in COVID-19. Study details: There were acute and convalescent COVID-19 samples, and they came from the United States, Italy and Spain.

Sequenced by immunoSEQ multiplex PCR; TCRdb stores in-frame clones only, minus some. The sample has about 250,000 clones, roughly 85% seen once. Source material: PBMCs or T cells enriched from blood (not recorded which). The receptor was isolated from a woman between 50 and 59 years old who had been exposed to COVID-19.

CDR3 sequence reads: CASSIRGTAKYGYTF. The CDR3 region has the DNA TGTGCCAGTAGTATAAGGGGGACAGCGAAGTATGGCTACACCTTC. The chain is built from TRBV19 and TRBJ1-2, with 7 bases that match TRBD1. With V trimmed by 2 bases and J by 5 bases, 8 bases remained unmatched. This CDR3 is built from 15 residues. CDR1 and CDR2 (germline): LNHDA, SQIVND (reference sequence).